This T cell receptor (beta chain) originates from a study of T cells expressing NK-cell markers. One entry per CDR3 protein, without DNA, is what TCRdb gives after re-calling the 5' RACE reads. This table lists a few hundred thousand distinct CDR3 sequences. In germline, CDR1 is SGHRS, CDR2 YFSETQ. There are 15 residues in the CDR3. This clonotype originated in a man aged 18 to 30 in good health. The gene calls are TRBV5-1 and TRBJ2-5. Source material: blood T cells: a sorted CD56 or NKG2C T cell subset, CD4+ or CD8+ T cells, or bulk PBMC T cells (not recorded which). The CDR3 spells CASSFNGRNQETQYF.